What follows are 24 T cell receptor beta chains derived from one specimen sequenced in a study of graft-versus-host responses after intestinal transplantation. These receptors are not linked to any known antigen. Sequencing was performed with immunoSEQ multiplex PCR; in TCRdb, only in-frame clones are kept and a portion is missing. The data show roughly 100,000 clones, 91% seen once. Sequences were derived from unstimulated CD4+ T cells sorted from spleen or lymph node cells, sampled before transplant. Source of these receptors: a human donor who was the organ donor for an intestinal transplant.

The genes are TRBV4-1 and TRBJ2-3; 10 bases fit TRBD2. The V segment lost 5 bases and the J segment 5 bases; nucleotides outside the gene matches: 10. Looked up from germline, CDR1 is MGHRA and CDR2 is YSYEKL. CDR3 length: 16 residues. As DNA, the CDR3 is TGCGCCAGCAGCAAGGCGAGCGGGGGGGCGGTAGATACGCAGTATTTT. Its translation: CASSKASGGAVDTQYF.

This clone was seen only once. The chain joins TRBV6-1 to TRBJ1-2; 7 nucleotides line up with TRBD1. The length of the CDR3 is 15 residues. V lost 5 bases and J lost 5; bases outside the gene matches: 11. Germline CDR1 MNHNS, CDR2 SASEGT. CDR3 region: CASSSLRTGSYGYTF. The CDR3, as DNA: TGTGCCAGCAGTTCCCTACGGACAGGAAGTTATGGCTACACCTTC.

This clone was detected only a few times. The CDR3 loop reads CASKRQGNSPLHF. The CDR3 region has the DNA TGTGCCAGTAAACGACAGGGGAATTCACCCCTCCACTTT. The chain links TRBV19 to TRBJ1-6; TRBD1 agrees at 8 bases. Trimming cost V 7 bases and J 7 bases; bases outside gene matches: 3. The germline CDR1 and CDR2 sequences are LNHDA and SQIVND (reference sequence). The CDR3 runs to 13 residues.

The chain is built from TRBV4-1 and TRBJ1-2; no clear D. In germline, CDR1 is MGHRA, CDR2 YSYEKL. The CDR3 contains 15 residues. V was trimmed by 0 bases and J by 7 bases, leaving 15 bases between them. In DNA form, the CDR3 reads TGCGCCAGCAGCCAAGAATGGTGGGGAGGAGGTGGCTACACCTTC. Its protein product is CASSQEWWGGGGYTF.

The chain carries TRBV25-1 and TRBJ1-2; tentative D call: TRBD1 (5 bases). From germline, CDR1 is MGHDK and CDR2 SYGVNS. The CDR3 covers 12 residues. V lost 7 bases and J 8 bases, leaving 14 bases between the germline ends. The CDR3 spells CASNGGGMGYTF. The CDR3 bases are TGTGCCAGCAACGGGGGGGGGATGGGCTACACCTTC.

CDR3 in DNA: TGTGCCAGCACCAGGGCGCGGACTAATTCACCCCTCCACTTT. Protein sequence: CASTRARTNSPLHF. The chain uses TRBV6-5 and TRBJ1-6; D may be TRBD1 (5 bases). The length of the CDR3 is 14 residues. V dropped 7 bases and J dropped 6 bases, with 13 bases sitting between them. Germline values: CDR1 MNHEY, CDR2 SVGAGI.

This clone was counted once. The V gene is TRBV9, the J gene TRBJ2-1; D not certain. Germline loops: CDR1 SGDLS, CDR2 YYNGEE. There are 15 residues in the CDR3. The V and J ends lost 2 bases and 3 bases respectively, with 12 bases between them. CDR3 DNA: TGTGCCAGCAGCGTCGTCAACACCCACTACAATGAGCAGTTCTTC. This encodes CASSVVNTHYNEQFF. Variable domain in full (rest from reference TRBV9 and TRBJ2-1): DSGVTQTPKHLITATGQRVTLRCSPRSGDLSVYWYQQSLDQGLQFLIQYYNGEERAKGNILERFSAQQFPDLHSELNLSSLELGDSALYFCASSVVNTHYNEQFFGPGTRLTVL.

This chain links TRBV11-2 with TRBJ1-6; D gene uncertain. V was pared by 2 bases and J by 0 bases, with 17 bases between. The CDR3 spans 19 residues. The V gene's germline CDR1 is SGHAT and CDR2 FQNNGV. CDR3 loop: CASSLLALEGSSYNSPLHF. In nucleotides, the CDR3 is TGTGCCAGCAGCTTATTAGCGCTTGAGGGAAGCTCCTATAATTCACCCCTCCACTTT. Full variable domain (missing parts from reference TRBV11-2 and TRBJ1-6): EAGVAQSPRYKIIEKRQSVAFWCNPISGHATLYWYQQILGQGPKLLIQFQNNGVVDDSQLPKDRFSAERLKGVDSTLKIQPAKLEDSAVYLCASSLLALEGSSYNSPLHFGNGTRLTVT.

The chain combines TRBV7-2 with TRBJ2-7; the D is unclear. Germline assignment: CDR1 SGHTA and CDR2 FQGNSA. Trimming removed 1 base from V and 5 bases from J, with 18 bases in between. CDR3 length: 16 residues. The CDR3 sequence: CASSLVPLSIPNEQYF. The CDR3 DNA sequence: TGTGCCAGCAGCTTAGTACCACTATCGATCCCCAACGAGCAGTACTTC.

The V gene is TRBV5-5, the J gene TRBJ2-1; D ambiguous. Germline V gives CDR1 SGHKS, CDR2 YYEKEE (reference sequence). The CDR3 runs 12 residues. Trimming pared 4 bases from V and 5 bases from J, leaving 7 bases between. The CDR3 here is CASSQQNNEQFF. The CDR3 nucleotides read TGTGCCAGCAGCCAACAAAACAATGAGCAGTTCTTC.

The CDR3 DNA follows: TGTGCCAGCAGCGCGAGCCAACTAGCGGCTCGCACAGATACGCAGTATTTT. This codes for CASSASQLAARTDTQYF. The V gene is TRBV2, the J gene TRBJ2-3; 8 bases map to TRBD2. CDR3 length equals 17 residues. The germline V gene encodes CDR1 SNHLY and CDR2 FYNNEI. V lost 6 bases, J lost 1 base, and 12 bases stayed unmatched. Together with reference TRBV2 and TRBJ2-3, the CDR3 gives the full variable domain: EPEVTQTPSHQVTQMGQEVILRCVPISNHLYFYWYRQILGQKVEFLVSFYNNEISEKSEIFDDQFSVERPDGSNFTLKIRSTKLEDSAMYFCASSASQLAARTDTQYFGPGTRLTVL.

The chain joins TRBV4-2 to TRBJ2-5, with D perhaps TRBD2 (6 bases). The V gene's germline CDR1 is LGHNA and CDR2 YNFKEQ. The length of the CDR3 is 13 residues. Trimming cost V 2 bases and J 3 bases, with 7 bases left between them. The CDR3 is CASSQPSEETQYF. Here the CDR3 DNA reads TGTGCCAGCAGCCAACCTAGCGAAGAGACCCAGTACTTC.

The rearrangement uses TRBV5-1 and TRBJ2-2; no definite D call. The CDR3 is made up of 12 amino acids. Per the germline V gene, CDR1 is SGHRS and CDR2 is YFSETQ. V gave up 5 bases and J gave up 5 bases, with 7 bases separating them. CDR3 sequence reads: CASSSSTGELFF. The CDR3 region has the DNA TGCGCCAGCAGTTCGTCTACCGGGGAGCTGTTTTTT. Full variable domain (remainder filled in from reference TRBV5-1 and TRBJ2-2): KAGVTQTPRYLIKTRGQQVTLSCSPISGHRSVSWYQQTPGQGLQFLFEYFSETQRNKGNFPGRFSGRQFSNSRSEMNVSTLELGDSALYLCASSSSTGELFFGEGSRLTVL.

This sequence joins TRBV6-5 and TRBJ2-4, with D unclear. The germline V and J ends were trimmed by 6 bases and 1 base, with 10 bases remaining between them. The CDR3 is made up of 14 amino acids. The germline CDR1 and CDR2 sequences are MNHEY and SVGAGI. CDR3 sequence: CASSSFMAKNIQYF. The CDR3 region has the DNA TGTGCCAGCAGCTCTTTTATGGCCAAAAACATTCAGTACTTC.

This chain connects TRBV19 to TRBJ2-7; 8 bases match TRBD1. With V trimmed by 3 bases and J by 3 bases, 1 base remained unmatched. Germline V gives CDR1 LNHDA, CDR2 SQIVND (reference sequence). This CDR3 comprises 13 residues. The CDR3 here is CASSMGQDYEQYF. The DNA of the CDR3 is TGTGCCAGTAGTATGGGACAGGACTACGAGCAGTACTTC. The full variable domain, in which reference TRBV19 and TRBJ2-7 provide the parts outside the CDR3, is DGGITQSPKYLFRKEGQNVTLSCEQNLNHDAMYWYRQDPGQGLRLIYYSQIVNDFQKGDIAEGYSVSREKKESFPLTVTSAQKNPTAFYLCASSMGQDYEQYFGPGTRLTVT.

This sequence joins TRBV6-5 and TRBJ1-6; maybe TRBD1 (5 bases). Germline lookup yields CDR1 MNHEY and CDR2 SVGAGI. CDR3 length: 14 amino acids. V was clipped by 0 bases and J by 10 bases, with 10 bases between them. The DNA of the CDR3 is TGTGCCAGCAGTTACTCGGTTAAGGGGTCACCCCTCCACTTT. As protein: CASSYSVKGSPLHF.

For the CDR3, the DNA is TGTGCCAGCAGCTTAAGGGGGCCGGGCACTGAAGCTTTCTTT. Translating gives CASSLRGPGTEAFF. This rearrangement joins TRBV5-6 to TRBJ1-1; 7 positions match TRBD1. The CDR3 has 14 residues. CDR1 and CDR2 (germline): SGHDT, YYEEEE. The V and J ends lost 2 bases and 4 bases, in that order; junction bases with no gene match: 5.

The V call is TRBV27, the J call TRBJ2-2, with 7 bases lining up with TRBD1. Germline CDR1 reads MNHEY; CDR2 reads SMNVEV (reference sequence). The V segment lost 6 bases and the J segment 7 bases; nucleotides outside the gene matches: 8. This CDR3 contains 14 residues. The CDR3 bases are TGTGCCAGCAGCCAGACAGGGTTGGGCGGGGAGCTGTTTTTT. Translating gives CASSQTGLGGELFF.

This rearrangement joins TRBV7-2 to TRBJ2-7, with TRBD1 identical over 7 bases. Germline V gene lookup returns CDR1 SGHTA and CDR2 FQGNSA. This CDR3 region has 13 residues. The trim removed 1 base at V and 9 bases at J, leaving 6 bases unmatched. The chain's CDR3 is CASSLGMDRPQYF. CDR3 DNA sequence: TGTGCCAGCAGCTTAGGGATGGACAGGCCGCAGTACTTC.

Here the CDR3 DNA reads TGCGCCAGCAGCCAAGATGGGGGGACTAATGAAAAACTGTTTTTT. It codes for CASSQDGGTNEKLFF. The chain links TRBV4-1 to TRBJ1-4; D is perhaps TRBD1 (5 bases). Germline assignment: CDR1 MGHRA and CDR2 YSYEKL. Trimming pared 0 bases from V and 2 bases from J, leaving 7 bases between. This CDR3 has 15 amino acids.

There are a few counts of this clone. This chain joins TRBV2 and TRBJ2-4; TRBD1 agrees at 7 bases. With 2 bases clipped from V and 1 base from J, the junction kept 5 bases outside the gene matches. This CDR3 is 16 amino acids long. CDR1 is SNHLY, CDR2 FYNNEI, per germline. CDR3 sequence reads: CASSEPQGEAKNIQYF. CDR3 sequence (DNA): TGTGCCAGCAGTGAACCCCAGGGGGAGGCCAAAAACATTCAGTACTTC.

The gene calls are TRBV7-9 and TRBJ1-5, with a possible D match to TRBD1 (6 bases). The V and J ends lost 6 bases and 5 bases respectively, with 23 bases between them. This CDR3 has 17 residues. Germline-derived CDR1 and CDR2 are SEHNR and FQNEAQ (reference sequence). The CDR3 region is CASSHGSVAGDYQPQHF. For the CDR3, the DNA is TGTGCCAGCAGTCATGGATCCGTCGCAGGGGATTATCAGCCCCAGCATTTT.

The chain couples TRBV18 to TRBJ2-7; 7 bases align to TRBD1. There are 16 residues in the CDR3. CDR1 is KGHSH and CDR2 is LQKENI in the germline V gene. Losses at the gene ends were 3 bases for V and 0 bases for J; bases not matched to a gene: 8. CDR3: CASSPKQTGSSYEQYF. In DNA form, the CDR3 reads TGTGCCAGCTCACCTAAACAGACAGGGTCCTCCTACGAGCAGTACTTC. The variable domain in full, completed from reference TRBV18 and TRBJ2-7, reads NAGVMQNPRHLVRRRGQEARLRCSPMKGHSHVYWYRQLPEEGLKFMVYLQKENIIDESGMPKERFSAEFPKEGPSILRIQQVVRGDSAAYFCASSPKQTGSSYEQYFGPGTRLTVT.

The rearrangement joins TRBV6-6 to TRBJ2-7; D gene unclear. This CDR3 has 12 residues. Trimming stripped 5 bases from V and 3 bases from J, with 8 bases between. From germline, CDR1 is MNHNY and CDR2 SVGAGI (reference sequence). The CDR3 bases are TGTGCCAGCAGTCTACAGAGCTACGAGCAGTACTTC. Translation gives CASSLQSYEQYF.